These 21 T cell receptor beta chains were all obtained from the same sample, sequenced in a study of blood T cell repertoires in COVID-19. Profiling relied on immunoSEQ multiplex PCR, and the TCRdb table lists in-frame clones only, not all of them. This sample yields about 400,000 clones, of which roughly 90% are seen a single time; approximately 1.2% belongs to the top ten. What was sequenced was peripheral blood. The receptors shown here come from a man aged 35 to 55 with acute or convalescent COVID-19.

This clone has more than one count but fewer than ten. The V call is TRBV5-1, the J call TRBJ1-1, with 10 positions matching TRBD1. This CDR3 is built from 17 residues. Per the germline V gene, CDR1 is SGHRS and CDR2 is YFSETQ. Trimming removed 5 bases from V and 0 bases from J; junction bases left unmatched: 10. The CDR3 loop is CASRLSGTGALNTEAFF. CDR3 DNA: TGCGCCAGCAGACTCTCCGGGACAGGGGCTTTGAACACTGAAGCTTTCTTT.

V and J are TRBV10-1 and TRBJ2-6; D gene uncertain. The germline V and J ends were trimmed by 6 bases and 2 bases, with 20 bases remaining between them. CDR1 and CDR2 from the germline V gene are WNHNN and SYGVQD (reference sequence). This CDR3 has 18 residues. The CDR3: CASSLLNPTVAGANVLTF. In nucleotides, the CDR3 is TGCGCCAGCAGCTTACTTAACCCTACAGTTGCTGGGGCCAACGTCCTGACTTTC.

Of note for this clone: The CDR3 carries no conserved terminal phenylalanine or tryptophan, so it likely arises from a read error. The DNA is left out, because the CDR3 cannot be placed on it with certainty; the CDR3 is given as TCRdb lists it. The chain uses TRBV11-1 and TRBJ1-2; TRBD1 reflects the table's D call only, with no check against the DNA. Germline assignment: CDR1 SGHAT and CDR2 FQDESV (reference sequence). Inclusive of both ends, the CDR3 amounts to 13 amino acids. CDR3 residues: CASSSLPGQGAKI.

The gene calls are TRBV7-4 and TRBJ2-7; 13 positions match TRBD2. The V segment lost 5 bases and the J segment 0 bases; nucleotides outside the gene matches: 7. The CDR3 has 17 amino acids. Germline V CDR1 and CDR2: SGHVT, SQSDAQ. Here the CDR3 reads CASSPGLAGIGSYEQYF. As DNA, the CDR3 is TGTGCCAGCAGCCCGGGACTAGCGGGGATAGGCTCCTACGAGCAGTACTTC.

This chain uses TRBV5-4 with TRBJ2-7; 7 nucleotides match TRBD2. Losses at the gene ends were 0 bases for V and 6 bases for J; bases not matched to a gene: 3. The CDR3 covers 13 residues. The germline V gene has CDR1 SGHNT and CDR2 YYREEE (reference sequence). The CDR3 reads CASSLELAIEQYF. The CDR3 DNA follows: TGTGCCAGCAGCTTGGAACTAGCGATCGAGCAGTACTTC.

Only one count was recorded for this clone. The chain couples TRBV18 to TRBJ1-1; no clear D gene. V lost 6 bases, J lost 0 bases, and 14 bases lay in between. Looked up from germline, CDR1 is KGHSH and CDR2 is LQKENI. The length of the CDR3 is 15 residues. Written as DNA, the CDR3 is TGTGCCAGCTCTCCAGACCGGGTCATGAACACTGAAGCTTTCTTT. It specifies CASSPDRVMNTEAFF.

The chain carries TRBV4-1 and TRBJ1-5, with 8 nucleotides matching TRBD1. Germline values: CDR1 MGHRA, CDR2 YSYEKL. Trimming cost V 1 base and J 6 bases; bases outside gene matches: 5. There are 15 residues in the CDR3. CDR3 DNA: TGCGCCAGCAGCCAAGTCCAGGGGGCAAGTCAGCCCCAGCATTTT. It encodes CASSQVQGASQPQHF.

The J gene is TRBJ1-2, the V gene TRBV7-6; D possibly corresponds to TRBD1 (6 bases). Deletions cut 5 bases from V and 4 bases from J, with 14 bases between. Germline CDR1 is SGHVS and CDR2 is FNYEAQ. This CDR3 has 14 residues. CDR3 region: CASSPIRGSYGYTF. The CDR3 DNA sequence: TGTGCCAGCAGCCCCATCAGGGGTAGCTATGGCTACACCTTC.

V gene TRBV6-6 combines with J gene TRBJ1-1, with D unresolved. The germline V gene encodes CDR1 MNHNY and CDR2 SVGAGI (reference sequence). V lost 2 bases and J 1 base, leaving 5 bases between the germline ends. The CDR3 consists of 13 residues. DNA for the CDR3: TGTGCCAGCAGTTACCCTCCGAACACTGAAGCTTTCTTT. Translating it yields CASSYPPNTEAFF.

A single count supports this clone. This chain connects TRBV19 to TRBJ1-5, with TRBD1 matching over 8 bases. Germline-derived CDR1 and CDR2 are LNHDA and SQIVND (reference sequence). V lost 7 bases and J lost 0; bases outside the gene matches: 5. The CDR3 sequence is 15 residues long. CDR3 nucleotide sequence: TGTGCCAGTACAATCGACAGGGGTAGCAATCAGCCCCAGCATTTT. Amino acid sequence: CASTIDRGSNQPQHF.

About this clone: The germline gene is not matched at one end of the junction; a read error may be the cause. The chain recombines TRBV7-7 with TRBJ1-1; no definite D call. This CDR3 has 15 amino acids. Germline CDR1 and CDR2: SSHAT and FNYEAQ (reference sequence). The CDR3 coding sequence is TGTGCTAGCAGCCCCTCTGGGAGGGAAAACACTGAAGCTTTCTTT. Residues: CASSPSGRENTEAFF.

V usage is TRBV6-2 or TRBV6-3 and J usage is TRBJ1-5, with unresolved D. V lost 1 base, J lost 3 bases, and 13 bases lay in between. This CDR3 contains 16 residues. CDR1 is MNHEY, CDR2 SVGEGT, per germline. DNA for the CDR3: TGTGCCAGCAGTTACTTCCGGACTCTAGACAATCAGCCCCAGCATTTT. Its translation: CASSYFRTLDNQPQHF.

The rearrangement links TRBV19 to TRBJ2-1; 12 bases map to TRBD1. Trimming at V came to 5 bases and at J to 7 bases, leaving 6 bases not matched to a gene. This CDR3 region has 15 residues. Germline V gene sequence: CDR1 LNHDA, CDR2 SQIVND (reference sequence). CDR3 residues: CASSPGQGARNEQFF. The CDR3 DNA follows: TGTGCCAGTAGTCCGGGACAGGGGGCGAGGAATGAGCAGTTCTTC.

This clone was seen just once. J is TRBJ2-7 and V is TRBV18, with D tentatively TRBD1 (6 bases). Trimming removed 2 bases from V and 2 bases from J, with 13 bases in between. The CDR3 consists of 15 residues. Germline V CDR1 and CDR2: KGHSH, LQKENI. The CDR3 here is CASSPYFQGTYEQYF. CDR3 bases: TGTGCCAGCTCACCATATTTTCAGGGGACCTACGAGCAGTACTTC.

The genes are TRBV3-1 (or the pseudogene TRBV3-2) and TRBJ2-1, with 15 bases aligning to TRBD2. V shed 2 bases and J 9 bases; nucleotides not matched to a gene: 8. The CDR3 spans 17 residues. Per the germline V gene, CDR1 is LGHDT and CDR2 is YNNKEL (reference sequence). CDR3: CASSQQRTSGRAAEQFF. The CDR3, as DNA: TGTGCCAGCAGCCAACAACGGACTAGCGGGAGGGCCGCTGAGCAGTTCTTC.

The chain uses TRBV7-2 and TRBJ1-1; the match to TRBD1 covers 8 bases. V was clipped by 5 bases and J by 7 bases; unmatched bases: 9. Germline V gene data show CDR1 as SGHTA and CDR2 as FQGNSA. The CDR3 is 14 amino acids. The CDR3 nucleotides are TGTGCCAGCAGCAAAATCAGGGGGCCTAATGAAGCTTTCTTT. Translating it yields CASSKIRGPNEAFF.

The chain uses TRBV21-1 and TRBJ1-5; the table's D gene call, TRBD1, was not cross checked with the DNA. TRBV21-1 is deemed a pseudogene. This CDR3 is built from 16 residues. CDR3 in DNA: TGTGCCAGCAGCACCGGACAGGCCGTGGGCAATCAGCCCCAGCATTTT. Translated, it gives CASSTGQAVGNQPQHF.

The gene calls are TRBV9 and TRBJ1-1, with a tentative D call TRBD1 (6 bases). Germline CDR1 is SGDLS and CDR2 is YYNGEE. V dropped 6 bases and J dropped 7 bases, with 19 bases sitting between them. The CDR3 has 14 residues. The CDR3 is CASNKQGRGDEAFF. In DNA form, the CDR3 reads TGTGCCAGCAACAAACAGGGTAGGGGAGATGAAGCTTTCTTT.

The V gene is TRBV4-1, the J gene TRBJ2-1, with 12 bases matching TRBD2. The CDR3 covers 16 residues. J gave up 7 bases and V 4 bases, and 8 bases lay outside the gene matches. Germline CDR1 and CDR2: MGHRA and YSYEKL. CDR3 residues: CASSPPGTSGWNEQFF. The CDR3 region has the DNA TGCGCCAGCAGCCCTCCCGGGACTAGCGGGTGGAATGAGCAGTTCTTC.

V usage is TRBV5-8 and J usage is TRBJ1-2; 8 bases agree with TRBD1. V lost 5 bases to trimming and J lost 4 bases; unmatched junction nucleotides: 13. Germline-derived CDR1 and CDR2 are SGHTS and YDEGEE. The CDR3 runs 16 residues. The CDR3: CASRFRTGSVGYGYTF. DNA for the CDR3: TGTGCCAGCAGATTCAGGACAGGGTCTGTCGGCTATGGCTACACCTTC.

This chain connects TRBV6-2 or TRBV6-3 to TRBJ1-5; the D gene is possibly TRBD1 (5 bases). This CDR3 spans 15 amino acids. CDR1 and CDR2 from the germline V gene are MNHEY and SVGEGT. Trimming left V 6 bases short and J 4 bases short, with 16 bases between. The CDR3 is CASSTDTGTNQPQHF. CDR3 nucleotides: TGTGCCAGCAGCACCGACACAGGCACTAATCAGCCCCAGCATTTT.